This T cell receptor beta chain was retrieved from a study of shared clonotypes between healthy human individuals. Whole-study context: With ages of 18 to 49, the donors were two women and a few men. Plates per donor: three CD4 naive, three CD4 memory, two CD8 naive, one CD8 memory. Regarding the study as a whole: Rarefaction analysis demonstrated incomplete sorted-subset sequencing notwithstanding large depth. Among the subsets, naive ones generally showed larger estimated richness than memory ones.

V was cut by 5 bases and J by 1 base, with 11 bases left in between. Germline lookup yields CDR1 SGDLS and CDR2 YYNGEE. This CDR3 spans 14 amino acids. Generated by immunoSEQ multiplex PCR, the TCRdb table keeps only in-frame clones and is missing some. The sample has about 190,000 clones; over 50% are singletons. Many counts were recorded for this clone. The antigen is undetermined. Other nucleotide sequences in the sample specify the same CDR3. Material: memory CD4+ T cells sorted from blood. As to subset: CD45RA-negative fraction. The clonotype was recovered from a man younger than 40 in good health. The chain links TRBV9 to TRBJ2-3, with D perhaps TRBD1 or TRBD2 (6 bases each). The CDR3 DNA sequence: TGTGCCAGCAGACGGGGGCAAGGCACAGATACGCAGTATTTT. This sequence encodes CASRRGQGTDTQYF.